These T cell receptor beta chains were read from a single sample in a study of blood T cells in healthy people across ages. One entry per CDR3 protein, called by TCRdb with MiXCR from the 5' RACE reads. The sample holds under 950,000 distinct CDR3 sequences; about 24% are singletons and the top ten take about 22%. The specimen was blood. All receptors derive from a man in his 70s in good health. Each CDR3 is given with its conserved first and last residue. The D gene is left open where the match is weak. Clone size is stated in some rows and not others, as once, few, many or a class when expanded.

V gene	clone size	D gene	J gene	CDR3 protein	CDR3 DNA
TRBV6-1	NA	NA	TRBJ1-6	CASLEGGSSYNSPLHF	TGTGCCAGCCTCGAGGGGGGGAGCTCCTATAATTCACCCCTCCACTTT
TRBV11-2	few	NA	TRBJ1-1	CASSFNRAGAFF	TGTGCCAGCAGCTTCAACAGGGCGGGCGCTTTCTTT
TRBV4-1	NA	NA	TRBJ2-3	CASSQGLASTDTQYF	TGCGCCAGCAGCCAGGGGCTAGCGAGCACAGATACGCAGTATTTT
TRBV2	few	TRBD2	TRBJ2-1	CASSVARLSGTEQFF	TGTGCCAGCAGCGTCGCCCGACTTAGCGGGACTGAGCAGTTCTTC
TRBV5-1	few	NA	TRBJ2-5	CASSFNSETQYF	TGCGCCAGCAGCTTCAACTCGGAGACCCAGTACTTC
TRBV3-1	NA	TRBD2	TRBJ2-1	CASSGTGGRSYNEQFF	TGTGCCAGCAGCGGAACGGGGGGGCGCTCCTACAATGAGCAGTTCTTC
TRBV4-3	few	TRBD2	TRBJ2-3	CASSQDDGAGGPRPQYF	TGCGCCAGCAGCCAAGATGATGGCGCGGGAGGGCCGAGGCCGCAGTATTTT
TRBV29-1	NA	NA	TRBJ1-2	CSVEPTLGITNYGYTF	TGCAGCGTTGAACCAACCCTGGGCATCACTAACTATGGCTACACCTTC
TRBV5-1	few	TRBD2	TRBJ2-1	CASGPGLAGGPGYNEQFF	TGCGCCAGCGGACCTGGACTAGCGGGGGGACCCGGTTACAATGAGCAGTTCTTC
TRBV6-5	NA	NA	TRBJ2-3	CASSSLQGGGGTDTQYF	TGTGCCAGCAGTTCCCTTCAGGGGGGAGGGGGCACAGATACGCAGTATTTT
TRBV28	few	NA	TRBJ2-3	CASSPWGGGTQYF	TGTGCCAGCAGTCCGTGGGGTGGCGGTACGCAGTATTTT
TRBV30	NA	NA	TRBJ1-2	CAWSVRGRGVRGYTF	TGTGCCTGGAGTGTGAGAGGCAGGGGAGTGCGAGGCTACACCTTC
TRBV29-1	few	NA	TRBJ2-1	CSGVSSYNEQFF	TGCAGCGGCGTGAGCTCCTACAATGAGCAGTTCTTC
TRBV5-5	few	NA	TRBJ2-2	CASNWGGLTGELFF	TGTGCCAGCAACTGGGGAGGTCTGACCGGGGAGCTGTTTTTT
TRBV2	few	TRBD1	TRBJ2-1	CASTRTETGAFNEQFF	TGTGCCAGCACCCGGACGGAAACAGGGGCTTTCAATGAGCAGTTCTTC
TRBV6-5	many	NA	TRBJ2-1	CASSSTHNEQFF	TGTGCCAGCAGTTCAACTCATAATGAGCAGTTCTTC
TRBV28	many	NA	TRBJ2-3	CASRPATSTDTQYF	TGTGCCAGCAGGCCGGCTACTAGCACAGATACGCAGTATTTT
TRBV6-5	NA	NA	TRBJ2-2	CASSYSGGQMNTGELFF	TGTGCCAGCAGTTACTCGGGAGGACAGATGAACACCGGGGAGCTGTTTTTT
TRBV12-3/TRBV12-4	NA	TRBD2	TRBJ2-1	CASSLRTSGRNNEQFF	TGTGCCAGCAGTCTCAGGACTAGCGGAAGGAACAATGAGCAGTTCTTC
TRBV5-1	NA	TRBD1	TRBJ1-1	CASSPGTGATEAFF	TGCGCCAGCAGCCCGGGGACAGGGGCCACTGAAGCTTTCTTT
TRBV24-1	NA	TRBD2	TRBJ2-5	CATSDWDGGSETQYF	TGTGCCACCAGTGACTGGGACGGGGGGTCAGAGACCCAGTACTTC
TRBV5-1	many	TRBD1	TRBJ2-5	CASREPGQGSETQYF	TGCGCCAGCAGGGAACCGGGACAGGGTTCGGAGACCCAGTACTTC
TRBV25-1	few	TRBD1	TRBJ2-3	CASRRTGDTDTQYF	TGTGCCAGCAGACGGACAGGGGACACAGATACGCAGTATTTT
TRBV3-1	NA	NA	TRBJ1-6	CASSHRADSPLHF	TGTGCCAGCAGCCACAGGGCGGATTCACCCCTCCACTTT
TRBV28	NA	NA	TRBJ2-7	CASSRKGHSYEQYF	TGTGCCAGCAGCCGCAAGGGGCACTCCTACGAGCAGTACTTC
TRBV7-2	NA	TRBD1	TRBJ1-5	CASSLVGTGSRNQPQHF	TGTGCCAGCAGCTTAGTGGGGACAGGGAGTCGGAATCAGCCCCAGCATTTT
TRBV20-1	NA	NA	TRBJ2-3	CSAWGPDRSTDTQYF	TGCAGTGCCTGGGGCCCTGACAGGAGCACAGATACGCAGTATTTT
TRBV5-1	few	TRBD1	TRBJ2-5	CASSSRPGQGGGETQYF	TGCGCCAGCAGCAGCCGACCGGGACAGGGTGGTGGAGAGACCCAGTACTTC
TRBV12-3/TRBV12-4	NA	NA	TRBJ2-5	CASSLTDGRGTQYF	TGTGCCAGCAGTTTAACCGACGGACGGGGGACCCAGTACTTC
TRBV5-1	NA	TRBD1	TRBJ2-3	CASSRQGASTDTQYF	TGTGCCAGCAGTCGGCAGGGGGCATCCACAGATACGCAGTATTTT
TRBV20-1	NA	NA	TRBJ1-4	CSARPRQGNEKLFF	TGCAGTGCTAGGCCGAGGCAGGGTAATGAAAAACTGTTTTTT
TRBV3-1	NA	NA	TRBJ2-5	CASSQAGEETQYF	TGTGCCAGCAGCCAAGCCGGGGAAGAGACCCAGTACTTC
TRBV4-1	few	NA	TRBJ2-2	CASSQVAGKLDTGELFF	TGCGCCAGCAGCCAAGTTGCAGGGAAATTGGACACCGGGGAGCTGTTTTTT
TRBV20-1	few	TRBD1	TRBJ2-1	CSARKPGQNYNEQFF	TGCAGTGCTAGAAAACCGGGACAGAATTACAATGAGCAGTTCTTC
TRBV9	NA	NA	TRBJ2-7	CASSVGGTPSYEQYF	TGTGCCAGCAGCGTAGGCGGGACTCCTTCCTACGAGCAGTACTTC